This note documents a single T cell receptor (beta chain) sequence. Its antigen is undetermined. TCRdb keeps only in-frame clones here, not all; method: immunoSEQ multiplex PCR. The data hold 250,000 to 400,000 clones, with over 75% observed a single time. The source of the sample is a study of cytomegalovirus exposure and HLA in healthy donors. Looked up from germline, CDR1 is SGHRS and CDR2 is YFSETQ. The V and J ends lost 2 bases and 3 bases, in that order; junction bases with no gene match: 4. This CDR3 comprises 16 residues. Notes on the study in general: Cytomegalovirus status was reportedly diagnosed by the classifier with high specificity and sensitivity. Later, an analysis found that TCR clusters from the first cohort tended to co-occur in the approximately 130 validation repertoires.

V and J are TRBV5-1 and TRBJ1-6; 8 nucleotides match TRBD1. Sequencing was carried out using PBMCs. The receptor was derived from a man between 25 and 39 years old in good health and CMV-seronegative. The CDR3 DNA follows: TGCGCCAGCAGCTTTGGACAGGGAAACTATAATTCACCCCTCCACTTT. Encoded protein: CASSFGQGNYNSPLHF.